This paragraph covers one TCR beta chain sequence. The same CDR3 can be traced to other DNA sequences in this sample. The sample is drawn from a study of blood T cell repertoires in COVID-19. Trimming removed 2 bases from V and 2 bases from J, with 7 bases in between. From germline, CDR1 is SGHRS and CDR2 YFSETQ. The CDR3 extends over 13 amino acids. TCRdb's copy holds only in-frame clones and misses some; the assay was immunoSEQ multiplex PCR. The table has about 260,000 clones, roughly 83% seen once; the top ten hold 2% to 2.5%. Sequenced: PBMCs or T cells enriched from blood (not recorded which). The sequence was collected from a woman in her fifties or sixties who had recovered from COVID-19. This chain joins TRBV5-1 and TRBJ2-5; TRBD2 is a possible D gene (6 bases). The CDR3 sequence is CASSFRGQETQYF. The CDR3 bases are TGCGCCAGCAGCTTCCGGGGGCAAGAGACCCAGTACTTC.